This T cell receptor (beta chain) emerged from a study of T cell responses to AZD1222 COVID-19 vaccine. Comments on this clone: Its target is not known.

Study-level points and caveats: Unmutated variant regions are reportedly the target of nearly half of TCRs that are spike-specific. Of the AZD1222 recipients, only five to seven were seropositive at baseline.

Assay used: immunoSEQ multiplex PCR; TCRdb lists only in-frame clones, some missing. The table records around 250,000 clones, 93% of them present only once. Per the germline V gene, CDR1 is LNHDA and CDR2 is SQIVND (reference sequence). Trimming at V came to 4 bases and at J to 5 bases, leaving 7 bases not matched to a gene. The CDR3 consists of 15 residues. The sample consisted of peripheral blood, taken on day 0 of AZD1222 vaccination. This clonotype originated in an adult in good health. V and J are TRBV19 and TRBJ2-2, with 7 bases fitting TRBD1. The chain's CDR3 is CASSTRQGWTGELFF. The CDR3 bases are TGTGCCAGTAGTACCCGACAGGGTTGGACCGGGGAGCTGTTTTTT.